This TCR beta chain is drawn from a study of blood T cell repertoires in COVID-19. Whole-study context: COVID-19 samples from acute and convalescent phases originated in the United States, Italy and Spain.

Germline V CDR1 and CDR2: SGHTA, FQGNSA. The CDR3 contains 13 residues. Trimming shortened V by 2 bases and J by 8 bases, and 12 bases separated the two germline ends. The table came from immunoSEQ multiplex PCR; TCRdb's copy has only in-frame clones and leaves some out. The data hold 450,000 or so clones, with 89% observed a single time. The sequence was obtained from a woman in her thirties or forties with COVID-19, enrolled during active disease. The material sequenced was peripheral blood. V gene TRBV7-2 combines with J gene TRBJ1-2; D may be TRBD1 (6 bases). CDR3 nucleotide sequence: TGTGCCAGCAGCTTATCAGGGGCGGGCGGCTACACCTTC. Residues: CASSLSGAGGYTF.